These T cell receptor beta chains were read from a single sample in a study of multiple sclerosis patients with progressive multifocal leukoencephalopathy. TCRdb keeps only in-frame clones here, not all; method: immunoSEQ multiplex PCR. The sample lists tens of thousands of clones, 85% to 90% seen once, with approximately 1.5% in the top ten. This sample comprised PBMCs, obtained from a patient treated with natalizumab. The receptors come from a human donor with multiple sclerosis. The CDR3 runs from the conserved cysteine through the conserved F or W. The D gene is left open where the match is weak. The size of a clone is reported for some rows only, either as once, few or many, or as a class for expanded clones.

clone size: .
D gene: TRBD1
V gene: TRBV30
J gene: TRBJ1-6
CDR3 DNA: TGTGCCTGGAGTGGGTTACAGGGGAGGAATTCACCCCTCCACTTT
CDR3 protein: CAWSGLQGRNSPLHF

clone size: .
D gene: TRBD1
V gene: TRBV27
J gene: TRBJ1-6
CDR3 DNA: TGTGCCAGCACCCGGGACAGGTCTTTGGCACCCCTCCACTTT
CDR3 protein: CASTRDRSLAPLHF

clone size: .
D gene: TRBD2
V gene: TRBV7-2
J gene: TRBJ2-7
CDR3 DNA: TGTGCCAGCAGCTCCCCAACGGCGGGAGCGTTGGAGCAGTACTTC
CDR3 protein: CASSSPTAGALEQYF

clone size: .
D gene: TRBD2
V gene: TRBV10-3
J gene: TRBJ2-7
CDR3 DNA: TGTGCCATGGGACTAGCGGAGACCTACGAGCAGTACTTC
CDR3 protein: CAMGLAETYEQYF

clone size: .
D gene: .
V gene: TRBV10-3
J gene: TRBJ1-5
CDR3 DNA: TGTGCCATCAGGGGCGAGGGGAACCAGCCCCAGCATTTT
CDR3 protein: CAIRGEGNQPQHF

clone size: .
D gene: TRBD2
V gene: TRBV19
J gene: TRBJ2-1
CDR3 DNA: TGTGCCAGTAGCCCAACTAGCGGGACTTACAATGAGCAGTTCTTC
CDR3 protein: CASSPTSGTYNEQFF

clone size: .
D gene: .
V gene: TRBV14
J gene: TRBJ1-4
CDR3 DNA: TGTGCCAGCAGCCAAGGGGGTGTCAGTGAAAAACTGTTTTTT
CDR3 protein: CASSQGGVSEKLFF

clone size: .
D gene: .
V gene: TRBV25-1
J gene: TRBJ2-1
CDR3 DNA: TGTGCCAGCAGTGAATTTATCTCCAGGGGTAATGAGCAGTTCTTC
CDR3 protein: CASSEFISRGNEQFF

clone size: .
D gene: .
V gene: TRBV30
J gene: TRBJ2-6
CDR3 DNA: TGTGCCTGCCGGACCTCTGGGGCCAACGTCCTGACTTTC
CDR3 protein: CACRTSGANVLTF

clone size: .
D gene: TRBD1
V gene: TRBV6-5
J gene: TRBJ1-2
CDR3 DNA: TGTGCCAGCAGGAGGACAGGGGAACTTAACTATGGCTACACCTTC
CDR3 protein: CASRRTGELNYGYTF

clone size: .
D gene: .
V gene: TRBV5-5
J gene: TRBJ1-1
CDR3 DNA: TGTGCCAGCAGCTTGGAGACGCTTGAAGCTTTCTTT
CDR3 protein: CASSLETLEAFF

clone size: .
D gene: .
V gene: TRBV7-2
J gene: TRBJ1-4
CDR3 DNA: TGTGCCAGCAGCTTCCAGAGAAGAGCAACTAATGAAAAACTGTTTTTT
CDR3 protein: CASSFQRRATNEKLFF

clone size: .
D gene: .
V gene: TRBV7-2
J gene: TRBJ1-1
CDR3 DNA: TGTGCCAGCAGCTTAGAGACGATTCAGCAAAGGGGCACTGAAGCTTTCTTT
CDR3 protein: CASSLETIQQRGTEAFF

clone size: .
D gene: TRBD1
V gene: TRBV2
J gene: TRBJ2-7
CDR3 DNA: TGTGCCAGCAGTGAAGGATATCCGGGACAGGTACCCTACGAGCAGTACTTC
CDR3 protein: CASSEGYPGQVPYEQYF

clone size: .
D gene: .
V gene: TRBV19
J gene: TRBJ1-2
CDR3 DNA: TGTGCCAGTAGTACCGACATTTACTATGGCTACACCTTC
CDR3 protein: CASSTDIYYGYTF

clone size: .
D gene: .
V gene: TRBV6-4
J gene: TRBJ2-1
CDR3 DNA: TGTGCCAGCAGCGGCTTAAGGGGCAATGAGCAGTTCTTC
CDR3 protein: CASSGLRGNEQFF

clone size: .
D gene: TRBD1
V gene: TRBV6-5
J gene: TRBJ1-1
CDR3 DNA: TGTGCCAGCAGTAGACAAGGGGGCTCGGAAGCTTTCTTT
CDR3 protein: CASSRQGGSEAFF

clone size: once
D gene: TRBD1
V gene: TRBV5-4
J gene: TRBJ1-5
CDR3 DNA: TGTGCCAGCAGCCAGGGAACAGGGGGCCTGGGCGATCAGCCCCAGCATTTT
CDR3 protein: CASSQGTGGLGDQPQHF

clone size: .
D gene: .
V gene: TRBV7-2
J gene: TRBJ2-2
CDR3 DNA: TGTGCCAGCAGCTTCCGTGCTACCGGGGAGCTGTTTTTT
CDR3 protein: CASSFRATGELFF

clone size: .
D gene: TRBD1
V gene: TRBV28
J gene: TRBJ1-5
CDR3 DNA: TGTGCCAGCAGAGGGGGTAGGGGGCAGGGGCAGCCCCAGCATTTT
CDR3 protein: CASRGGRGQGQPQHF

clone size: .
D gene: TRBD1
V gene: TRBV19
J gene: TRBJ1-1
CDR3 DNA: TGTGCCAGTAGTATTAGTCAGGGGGCGAACACTGAAGCTTTCTTT
CDR3 protein: CASSISQGANTEAFF

clone size: .
D gene: .
V gene: TRBV7-9
J gene: TRBJ2-1
CDR3 DNA: TGTGCCAGCAGCTTATCACGGGGGAGGCGTGGTGAGCAGTTCTTC
CDR3 protein: CASSLSRGRRGEQFF

clone size: .
D gene: .
V gene: TRBV5-4
J gene: TRBJ1-2
CDR3 DNA: TGTGCCAGCAGCCCGGGACGGCGCCTGGACTATGGCTACACCTTC
CDR3 protein: CASSPGRRLDYGYTF

clone size: .
D gene: .
V gene: TRBV7-2
J gene: TRBJ2-6
CDR3 DNA: TGTGCCAGCAGCTCGCAGGGTCCTGGGGCCAACGTCCTGACTTTC
CDR3 protein: CASSSQGPGANVLTF

clone size: .
D gene: .
V gene: TRBV7-9
J gene: TRBJ2-7
CDR3 DNA: TGTGCCAGCAGCTTATCCACTCGGGGCGTCGAGCAGTACTTC
CDR3 protein: CASSLSTRGVEQYF

clone size: .
D gene: .
V gene: TRBV7-9
J gene: TRBJ2-7
CDR3 DNA: TGTGCCAGCAGCCAGTATGGCCACTACGAGCAGTACTTC
CDR3 protein: CASSQYGHYEQYF

clone size: .
D gene: .
V gene: TRBV5-1
J gene: TRBJ2-5
CDR3 DNA: TGCGCCAGCAGCTTGGCGGGACTCCAAGAGACCCAGTACTTC
CDR3 protein: CASSLAGLQETQYF

clone size: .
D gene: .
V gene: TRBV25-1
J gene: TRBJ2-5
CDR3 DNA: TGTGCCAGCAGTGAAAGTACCGAGACCCAGTACTTC
CDR3 protein: CASSESTETQYF

clone size: .
D gene: .
V gene: TRBV7-9
J gene: TRBJ2-7
CDR3 DNA: TGTGCCAGCAGCTTAGCGGTTGCGAACCCCTACGAGCAGTACTTC
CDR3 protein: CASSLAVANPYEQYF

clone size: .
D gene: .
V gene: TRBV19
J gene: TRBJ2-7
CDR3 DNA: TGTGCCAGTCCCAGTGGGAAGCAGTACTTC
CDR3 protein: CASPSGKQYF

clone size: .
D gene: .
V gene: TRBV6-5
J gene: TRBJ2-7
CDR3 DNA: TGTGCCAGCAGTTACGAGGGGACATTGGCCTACGAGCAGTACTTC
CDR3 protein: CASSYEGTLAYEQYF

clone size: .
D gene: TRBD1
V gene: TRBV5-1
J gene: TRBJ1-2
CDR3 DNA: TGCGCCAGCAGCCCCCGCGGGCGAGACAGGGACGGCTACACCTTC
CDR3 protein: CASSPRGRDRDGYTF

clone size: once
D gene: .
V gene: TRBV5-8
J gene: TRBJ2-7
CDR3 DNA: TGTGCCAGCAGCGGGTCCGGGACTCCCTCCTACGAGCAGTACTTC
CDR3 protein: CASSGSGTPSYEQYF

clone size: .
D gene: .
V gene: TRBV30
J gene: TRBJ2-7
CDR3 DNA: TGTGCCTGGAGTGTTCACAGTTCCTACGAGCAGTACTTC
CDR3 protein: CAWSVHSSYEQYF

clone size: .
D gene: .
V gene: TRBV7-8
J gene: TRBJ1-4
CDR3 DNA: TGTGCCAGCAGCTTAGCGGGACTCGAAAAACTGTTTTTT
CDR3 protein: CASSLAGLEKLFF

clone size: .
D gene: .
V gene: TRBV7-9
J gene: TRBJ2-7
CDR3 DNA: TGTGCCAGCAGCTACGGCCCTTCCGAGCAGTACTTC
CDR3 protein: CASSYGPSEQYF

clone size: .
D gene: TRBD2
V gene: TRBV5-1
J gene: TRBJ2-2
CDR3 DNA: TGCGCCAGCAGCTTGGTAGCGGGCACCGGGGAGCTGTTTTTT
CDR3 protein: CASSLVAGTGELFF

clone size: .
D gene: TRBD1
V gene: TRBV28
J gene: TRBJ1-4
CDR3 DNA: TGTGCCAGCAGTAGGCCACAGGGGGCGACTAATGAAAAACTGTTTTTT
CDR3 protein: CASSRPQGATNEKLFF

clone size: .
D gene: .
V gene: TRBV6-5
J gene: TRBJ1-1
CDR3 DNA: TGTGCCAGCAGTTACTCGCGGGGGGCGGGGAACACTGAAGCTTTCTTT
CDR3 protein: CASSYSRGAGNTEAFF

clone size: .
D gene: .
V gene: TRBV28
J gene: TRBJ2-7
CDR3 DNA: TGTGCCGGCTCGCGCCGACGCCACGAGCAGTACTTC
CDR3 protein: CAGSRRRHEQYF

clone size: .
D gene: .
V gene: TRBV19
J gene: TRBJ1-5
CDR3 DNA: TGTGCCAGTAGTATTAGAGGAGGACAGCCCCAGCATTTT
CDR3 protein: CASSIRGGQPQHF

clone size: .
D gene: TRBD2
V gene: TRBV28
J gene: TRBJ2-7
CDR3 DNA: TGTGCCAGCAGAGGTAGCGGGATTTACGAGCAGTACTTC
CDR3 protein: CASRGSGIYEQYF

clone size: once
D gene: .
V gene: TRBV28
J gene: TRBJ1-5
CDR3 DNA: TGTGCCAGCACCCTGTCTGGTCAGCCCCAGCATTTT
CDR3 protein: CASTLSGQPQHF

clone size: .
D gene: TRBD2
V gene: TRBV6-5
J gene: TRBJ2-7
CDR3 DNA: TGTGCCAGCAGAAGCCTAGCGGGAGCCTCCTACGAGCAGTACTTC
CDR3 protein: CASRSLAGASYEQYF

clone size: .
D gene: .
V gene: TRBV25-1
J gene: TRBJ1-1
CDR3 DNA: TGTGCCAGCAGTGACCGCATGAACACTGAAGCTTTCTTT
CDR3 protein: CASSDRMNTEAFF

clone size: .
D gene: .
V gene: TRBV15
J gene: TRBJ1-1
CDR3 DNA: TGTGCCACCAGCAGGCACGCTGAGAACACTGAAGCTTTCTTT
CDR3 protein: CATSRHAENTEAFF

clone size: .
D gene: .
V gene: TRBV28
J gene: TRBJ1-1
CDR3 DNA: TGTGCCAGCAGTTTAAATCTACGAGCTGTCTCTGAAGCTTTCTTT
CDR3 protein: CASSLNLRAVSEAFF

clone size: .
D gene: TRBD1
V gene: TRBV9
J gene: TRBJ2-1
CDR3 DNA: TGTGCCAGCAGCGTAGTAGGGACAGGGTACAATGAGCAGTTCTTC
CDR3 protein: CASSVVGTGYNEQFF

clone size: .
D gene: .
V gene: TRBV4-3
J gene: TRBJ2-1
CDR3 DNA: TGCGCCAGCAGCCAAGTTAGCGGTTCTTCGTCCTACAATGAGCAGTTCTTC
CDR3 protein: CASSQVSGSSSYNEQFF

clone size: .
D gene: .
V gene: TRBV15
J gene: TRBJ1-6
CDR3 DNA: TGTGCCACCAGCAGAGATGGGGGGAGTTATTCACCCCTCCACTTT
CDR3 protein: CATSRDGGSYSPLHF

clone size: .
D gene: .
V gene: TRBV15
J gene: TRBJ2-7
CDR3 DNA: TGTGCCACCAGCAGCGCCCTTACAGGTTCCTACGAGCAGTACTTC
CDR3 protein: CATSSALTGSYEQYF

clone size: .
D gene: TRBD2
V gene: TRBV19
J gene: TRBJ2-2
CDR3 DNA: TGTGCCAGTAGTCCAACTAGCGGGAGTATCAGCGGGGAGCTGTTTTTT
CDR3 protein: CASSPTSGSISGELFF

clone size: .
D gene: .
V gene: TRBV5-4
J gene: TRBJ2-7
CDR3 DNA: TGTGCCAGCAGCTTGGCCACAGGGCCGTCCTACGAGCAGTACTTC
CDR3 protein: CASSLATGPSYEQYF

clone size: .
D gene: .
V gene: TRBV18
J gene: TRBJ2-7
CDR3 DNA: TGTGCCAGCTCCCCAGGGACAAGGGAAGTTTACGAGCAGTACTTC
CDR3 protein: CASSPGTREVYEQYF

clone size: .
D gene: .
V gene: TRBV19
J gene: TRBJ2-2
CDR3 DNA: TGTGCCAGTAGTGGATCTTCGAACACCGGGGAGCTGTTTTTT
CDR3 protein: CASSGSSNTGELFF

clone size: .
D gene: .
V gene: TRBV18
J gene: TRBJ2-7
CDR3 DNA: TGTGCCAGCTCACCTGGGCAGGGGAATACCTACGAGCAGTACTTC
CDR3 protein: CASSPGQGNTYEQYF

clone size: .
D gene: TRBD1
V gene: TRBV25-1
J gene: TRBJ2-1
CDR3 DNA: TGTGCCAGCAGTGAGGAGAACGGACAGGGAGCTAATGAGCAGTTCTTC
CDR3 protein: CASSEENGQGANEQFF

clone size: few
D gene: .
V gene: TRBV7-2
J gene: TRBJ2-7
CDR3 DNA: TGTGCCAGCAGCCGGGGCAGGTCGGGGGAGCTTCCCTACGAGCAGTACTTC
CDR3 protein: CASSRGRSGELPYEQYF

clone size: .
D gene: TRBD2
V gene: TRBV6-5
J gene: TRBJ2-1
CDR3 DNA: TGTGCCAGCACGGGAGGGCCTCACAATGAGCAGTTCTTC
CDR3 protein: CASTGGPHNEQFF

clone size: once
D gene: .
V gene: TRBV27
J gene: TRBJ2-1
CDR3 DNA: TGTGCCAGCAGTAGACTAGCACGGAGGGGGGAGCAGTTCTTC
CDR3 protein: CASSRLARRGEQFF